Presented here are 27 T cell receptor beta chains from one specimen sequenced in a study of beta chain features in type 1 diabetes. Overall study findings and caveats: All four CD4+ subsets from Type 1 diabetes patients carried moderately but significantly shorter TCRB CDR3s.

Their antigens remain unidentified. TCRB transcripts that were expressed got sequenced, as all of the isolated RNA had been reverse transcribed. Sequenced by immunoSEQ multiplex PCR; TCRdb stores in-frame clones only, minus some. The sample consists of 300,000 to 450,000 clones, roughly 12% of them appearing once. The sample was naive CD4+ T cells from blood. All receptors derive from a woman between 18 and 29 years old with type 1 diabetes.

The V gene is TRBV7-9, the J gene TRBJ2-3; 10 bases line up with TRBD2. The V gene end was trimmed by 1 base and the J gene end by 5 bases; junction bases not matched to a gene: 6. CDR1 is SEHNR and CDR2 is FQNEAQ in the germline V gene (reference sequence). The CDR3 covers 16 residues. The CDR3 bases are TGTGCCAGCAGCTTAGGAGCGGGAGGGCCAGGAGATACGCAGTATTTT. This gives the protein CASSLGAGGPGDTQYF.

The chain joins TRBV5-4 to TRBJ1-2, with D perhaps matching TRBD1 (5 bases). The CDR3 extends over 15 amino acids. CDR1 and CDR2 from the germline V gene are SGHNT and YYREEE (reference sequence). V lost 0 bases to trimming and J lost 1 base, with 10 bases between them. This CDR3 is CASSLGQGGNYGYTF. The CDR3 nucleotides read TGTGCCAGCAGCTTGGGGCAGGGTGGTAACTATGGCTACACCTTC. Full variable domain (rest looked up from reference TRBV5-4 and TRBJ1-2): ETGVTQSPTHLIKTRGQQVTLRCSSQSGHNTVSWYQQALGQGPQFIFQYYREEENGRGNFPPRFSGLQFPNYSSELNVNALELDDSALYLCASSLGQGGNYGYTFGSGTRLTVV.

This chain connects TRBV11-3 to TRBJ1-1; D is undetermined. Germline values: CDR1 SGHNT, CDR2 YENEEA. Trimming removed 5 bases from V and 1 base from J, with 14 bases in between. The CDR3 length is 15 residues. CDR3 region: CASSLEEQRNTEAFF. As DNA, the CDR3 is TGTGCCAGCAGCCTGGAGGAACAGCGGAACACTGAAGCTTTCTTT. The full variable domain, with the rest looked up from reference TRBV11-3 and TRBJ1-1, is EAGVVQSPRYKIIEKKQPVAFWCNPISGHNTLYWYLQNLGQGPELLIRYENEEAVDDSQLPKDRFSAERLKGVDSTLKIQPAELGDSAVYLCASSLEEQRNTEAFFGQGTRLTVV.

This clone was seen more than once but under ten times. The gene calls are TRBV30 and TRBJ2-3; 7 nucleotides line up with TRBD1. CDR1 is GTSNPN and CDR2 is SVGIG in the germline V gene (reference sequence). With V trimmed by 3 bases and J by 10 bases, 10 bases remained unmatched. CDR3 length: 13 amino acids. CDR3 residues: CAWSRGDRAAQYF. The CDR3 DNA reads TGTGCCTGGAGCCGCGGCGACAGGGCAGCGCAGTATTTT.

CDR3 sequence (DNA): TGTGCCAGCAGTGAATCCCGACTAAGGGGAGGTGAGCAGTTCTTC. This sequence encodes CASSESRLRGGEQFF. The genes are TRBV25-1 and TRBJ2-1; D possibly corresponds to TRBD2 (6 bases). The CDR3 totals 15 residues. Per germline, CDR1 MGHDK and CDR2 SYGVNS. With 1 base removed from V and 9 bases from J, the gap between germline ends came to 16 bases.

The chain's CDR3 is CASLGQRTVTDTQYF. The CDR3 bases are TGTGCCAGCCTAGGACAGCGGACCGTCACAGATACGCAGTATTTT. This sequence joins TRBV18 and TRBJ2-3; D might be TRBD1 (6 bases). CDR3 length: 15 residues. CDR1 is KGHSH, CDR2 LQKENI, per germline. V shed 8 bases and J shed 2 bases, with 17 bases lying between them.

Written as DNA, the CDR3 is TGTGCCTGGAGTGGTGGTCCAGTGGAGACCCAGTACTTC. It encodes CAWSGGPVETQYF. V is TRBV30 and J is TRBJ2-5; D gene unclear. CDR1 is GTSNPN and CDR2 is SVGIG in the germline V gene (reference sequence). This CDR3 has 13 residues. Trimming took 1 base from V and 5 from J, leaving 11 bases between them.

The rearrangement uses TRBV29-1 and TRBJ2-5; TRBD2 agrees at 11 bases. The V segment lost 3 bases and the J segment 2 bases; nucleotides outside the gene matches: 2. Germline CDR1 reads SQVTM; CDR2 reads ANQGSEA. The CDR3 sequence is 14 residues long. This CDR3 is CSVEPSGRQETQYF. CDR3 sequence (DNA): TGCAGCGTTGAGCCTAGCGGGAGGCAAGAGACCCAGTACTTC.

The chain employs TRBV9 and TRBJ2-2; 7 nucleotides agree with TRBD2. This CDR3 is 15 amino acids long. V dropped 0 bases and J dropped 6; count of bases not matched to a gene: 5. CDR1 is SGDLS, CDR2 YYNGEE, per germline. CDR3 coding DNA: TGTGCCAGCAGCGTAGAGGGAGGGGCGGCCGGGGAGCTGTTTTTT. This translates into CASSVEGGAAGELFF.

In this sample, this clone turned up a few times. This chain connects TRBV7-2 to TRBJ2-5, with D possibly matching TRBD2 (6 bases). Trimming removed 5 bases from V and 5 bases from J, with 15 bases in between. Germline values: CDR1 SGHTA, CDR2 FQGNSA. There are 14 residues in the CDR3. DNA of the CDR3: TGTGCCAGCAGCCCCCACGGGGGTTTTGAGACCCAGTACTTC. This sequence encodes CASSPHGGFETQYF.

The chain couples TRBV5-5 to TRBJ1-5, with D possibly being TRBD1 (5 bases). V lost 3 bases and J lost 3, with 10 bases in between. CDR3 size: 14 residues. Per the germline V gene, CDR1 is SGHKS and CDR2 is YYEKEE (reference sequence). As DNA, the CDR3 is TGTGCCAGCAGCTCCGGGACTTCCAATCAGCCCCAGCATTTT. It translates to CASSSGTSNQPQHF.

The V call is TRBV7-2, the J call TRBJ2-2; 8 bases align to TRBD2. There are 14 residues in the CDR3. Germline CDR1 SGHTA, CDR2 FQGNSA. J lost 8 bases, V lost 5 bases, and 7 bases had no gene match. The chain's CDR3 is CASSTSGGSGELFF. The CDR3, as DNA: TGTGCCAGCAGCACGTCGGGAGGGTCAGGGGAGCTGTTTTTT.

The rearrangement links TRBV2 to TRBJ2-4; TRBD1 is a possible D gene (6 bases). Deletions cut 7 bases from V and 4 bases from J, with 14 bases between. The CDR3 is made up of 14 amino acids. Germline CDR1 is SNHLY and CDR2 is FYNNEI. The CDR3 sequence is CASIGGREKNIQYF. In DNA form, the CDR3 reads TGTGCCAGCATAGGGGGACGGGAAAAAAACATTCAGTACTTC.

The genes are TRBV6-5 and TRBJ1-2, with a possible D match to TRBD1 (6 bases). The CDR3 sequence is 14 residues long. The germline V gene has CDR1 MNHEY and CDR2 SVGAGI. The V gene lost 2 bases and the J gene lost 4 bases, with 11 bases spanning the gap. The CDR3 DNA sequence: TGTGCCAGCAGTTACACTGGGGGCGGCTATGGCTACACCTTC. Translating it yields CASSYTGGGYGYTF.

This clone was counted between two and nine times. The rearrangement joins TRBV4-3 to TRBJ2-1, with D uncertain. This CDR3 has 16 amino acids. V was cut by 0 bases and J by 0 bases, with 9 bases left in between. In germline, CDR1 is LGHNA, CDR2 YSLEER. The CDR3 sequence: CASSQDGTDSYNEQFF. The CDR3 nucleotides are TGCGCCAGCAGCCAAGATGGAACAGACTCCTACAATGAGCAGTTCTTC.

V usage is TRBV30 and J usage is TRBJ2-2; D may be TRBD2 (5 bases). The CDR3 is made up of 15 amino acids. Germline V CDR1 and CDR2: GTSNPN, SVGIG (reference sequence). With 4 bases removed from V and 4 bases from J, the gap between germline ends came to 16 bases. Here the CDR3 reads CAWNHWGEVTGELFF. The DNA of the CDR3 is TGTGCCTGGAACCACTGGGGAGAAGTCACCGGGGAGCTGTTTTTT.

This sequence joins TRBV14 and TRBJ2-5, with a possible D match to TRBD1 (5 bases). The CDR3 has 13 amino acids. V lost 4 bases and J lost 4, with 10 bases in between. The V gene's germline CDR1 is SGHDN and CDR2 FVKESK. CDR3 protein: CASSLDRRETQYF. CDR3 sequence (DNA): TGTGCCAGCAGCCTCGACAGAAGAGAGACCCAGTACTTC.

The table lists this clone with a few counts. A read error may account for a junction end that differs from germline. V is TRBV7-2 and J is TRBJ2-1, with 7 bases aligning to TRBD1. Germline values: CDR1 SGHTA, CDR2 FQGNSA. The CDR3 length is 15 residues. The CDR3 DNA sequence: TGTGCCACCAGCACGGGACAGCCCAACCCCGGGGAGCAGTTCTTC. Encoded protein: CATSTGQPNPGEQFF.

The V and J genes are TRBV14 and TRBJ2-1, with TRBD2 matching 10 bases. Trimming took 1 base from V and 6 from J; bases not matched to a gene: 3. Germline CDR1 is SGHDN and CDR2 is FVKESK. The CDR3 is made up of 15 amino acids. The CDR3: CASSQAPSGGNEQFF. Here the CDR3 DNA reads TGTGCCAGCAGCCAAGCTCCTAGCGGGGGCAATGAGCAGTTCTTC.

This clone has a handful of counts. The rearrangement joins TRBV29-1 to TRBJ1-5; 7 positions match TRBD1. In germline, CDR1 is SQVTM, CDR2 ANQGSEA. The CDR3 is 12 residues long. J gave up 8 bases and V 4 bases, and 5 bases lay outside the gene matches. The CDR3 coding sequence is TGCAGCGTTGGACAGGGTTTTGAGCCCCAGCATTTT. Amino acids: CSVGQGFEPQHF.

The gene calls are TRBV7-9 and TRBJ1-5, with 7 bases aligning to TRBD1. In germline, CDR1 is SEHNR, CDR2 FQNEAQ (reference sequence). This CDR3 has 16 amino acids. V lost 0 bases to trimming and J lost 7 bases; unmatched junction nucleotides: 9. The CDR3 DNA reads as TGTGCCAGCAGCTTAGCGCTTTCAGGGGGAGAGCAGCCCCAGCATTTT. This sequence encodes CASSLALSGGEQPQHF.

Only a few counts were recorded for this clone. The chain couples TRBV5-1 to TRBJ2-7; 10 nucleotides line up with TRBD1. The germline V gene has CDR1 SGHRS and CDR2 YFSETQ. The CDR3 has 15 residues. V lost 0 bases and J lost 5; bases outside the gene matches: 5. The DNA of the CDR3 is TGCGCCAGCAGCTTGGCTAAGGGACAGGGGCACGAGCAGTACTTC. Its translation: CASSLAKGQGHEQYF.

This clone was seen only a few times. The chain has TRBV7-3 and TRBJ2-1, with 9 bases lining up with TRBD2. CDR3 length: 14 residues. Germline V gives CDR1 SGHTA, CDR2 FQGTGA. The V and J ends lost 5 bases and 8 bases, in that order; junction bases with no gene match: 7. Written as DNA, the CDR3 is TGTGCCAGCAGCGTACGGACTAGCGTCGATGAGCAGTTCTTC. Amino acids: CASSVRTSVDEQFF.

The chain has TRBV7-2 and TRBJ2-3, with TRBD2 identical over 11 bases. This CDR3 comprises 19 residues. Germline lookup yields CDR1 SGHTA and CDR2 FQGNSA. The V and J ends lost 6 bases and 0 bases, in that order; junction bases with no gene match: 14. The DNA of the CDR3 is TGTGCCAGCAGTTCCTATCCACGACTAGCGGGGTCTAGCACAGATACGCAGTATTTT. Encoded protein: CASSSYPRLAGSSTDTQYF. Based on the CDR3 plus reference TRBV7-2 and TRBJ2-3, the full variable domain is GAGVSQSPSNKVTEKGKDVELRCDPISGHTALYWYRQSLGQGLEFLIYFQGNSAPDKSGLPSDRFSAERTGGSVSTLTIQRTQQEDSAVYLCASSSYPRLAGSSTDTQYFGPGTRLTVL.

This clone turned up a few times. The chain has TRBV4-3 and TRBJ2-1; 8 nucleotides align to TRBD1. Germline trimming cut 2 bases from V and 12 bases from J; bases unmatched to any gene: 9. CDR3 size: 14 residues. Germline lookup yields CDR1 LGHNA and CDR2 YSLEER. CDR3 region: CASSQPQGGTGQFF. The CDR3 coding sequence is TGCGCCAGCAGCCAACCTCAGGGTGGGACAGGGCAGTTCTTC.

The V gene is TRBV4-3, the J gene TRBJ2-2; tentative D call: TRBD2 (5 bases). The CDR3 has 14 amino acids. With 2 bases removed from V and 2 bases from J, the gap between germline ends came to 6 bases. From germline, CDR1 is LGHNA and CDR2 YSLEER. CDR3 sequence reads: CASSQTRNTGELFF. CDR3 DNA: TGCGCCAGCAGCCAAACTAGAAACACCGGGGAGCTGTTTTTT.

The rearrangement links TRBV5-1 to TRBJ2-2; D perhaps matches TRBD2 (5 bases). V was clipped by 0 bases and J by 0 bases, with 9 bases between them. This CDR3 has 16 amino acids. In germline, CDR1 is SGHRS, CDR2 YFSETQ. The CDR3 DNA sequence: TGCGCCAGCAGCTTGGACGGGGTATCGAACACCGGGGAGCTGTTTTTT. Translated: CASSLDGVSNTGELFF.